Listed below are T cell receptor beta chains from one sample, sequenced in a study of human T cells and chemical hapten exposure. A single record per CDR3 protein comes from TCRdb applying MiXCR to the 5' RACE reads. The table records around 82,000 distinct CDR3 sequences, 7% to 8% of them present only once. Receptors were obtained from a male donor in good health. Both conserved end residues are part of each CDR3. The order of the fields is CDR3 protein, CDR3 DNA, J gene, V gene, clone size, D gene. A D gene is named only where the DNA matches it firmly. The size entry is marked missing in some rows and otherwise reads once, few, many or a size class.

cdr3_aa: CASSSPLGSGNTIYF
cdr3_nt: TGTGCCAGCAGTTCCCCCCTTGGCTCTGGAAACACCATATATTTT
j_call: TRBJ1-3
v_call: TRBV6-6
clone_size: .
d_call: .

cdr3_aa: CASSGVRGYNEQFF
cdr3_nt: TGTGCCAGCAGTGGGGTGCGGGGATACAATGAGCAGTTCTTC
j_call: TRBJ2-1
v_call: TRBV2
clone_size: few
d_call: .

cdr3_aa: CASSLVPTSGGSYQETQYF
cdr3_nt: TGTGCCAGCAGCTTAGTTCCGACTAGCGGGGGGTCGTACCAAGAGACCCAGTACTTC
j_call: TRBJ2-5
v_call: TRBV7-2
clone_size: many
d_call: TRBD2

cdr3_aa: CASSNERDTHTWELFF
cdr3_nt: TGTGCCAGCAGTAACGAAAGGGACACTCACACCTGGGAGCTGTTTTTT
j_call: TRBJ2-2
v_call: TRBV6-5
clone_size: .
d_call: .

cdr3_aa: CASSYDGTGVGNTIYF
cdr3_nt: TGTGCCAGCAGTTACGACGGGACAGGGGTCGGAAACACCATATATTTT
j_call: TRBJ1-3
v_call: TRBV6-5
clone_size: few
d_call: TRBD1

cdr3_aa: CASSSQTGIMNTEAFF
cdr3_nt: TGTGCCAGCAGCTCGCAGACAGGTATTATGAACACTGAAGCTTTCTTT
j_call: TRBJ1-1
v_call: TRBV7-2
clone_size: .
d_call: .

cdr3_aa: CASRTGRDQPQHF
cdr3_nt: TGTGCCAGCAGGACAGGTCGTGATCAGCCCCAGCATTTT
j_call: TRBJ1-5
v_call: TRBV6-6
clone_size: many
d_call: .

cdr3_aa: CSATRTGTSSYEQYF
cdr3_nt: TGCAGTGCTACTCGAACCGGGACTAGCTCCTACGAGCAGTACTTC
j_call: TRBJ2-7
v_call: TRBV20-1
clone_size: .
d_call: TRBD2

cdr3_aa: CASSGSRGNEQYF
cdr3_nt: TGTGCCAGCAGTGGGTCCAGGGGCAACGAGCAGTACTTC
j_call: TRBJ2-7
v_call: TRBV12-3/TRBV12-4
clone_size: .
d_call: .

cdr3_aa: CASSARWNEKLFF
cdr3_nt: TGCGCCAGCTCAGCGAGGTGGAATGAAAAACTGTTTTTT
j_call: TRBJ1-4
v_call: TRBV10-2
clone_size: few
d_call: .

cdr3_aa: CASTRQGAGNQPQHF
cdr3_nt: TGTGCCAGCACCCGACAGGGGGCCGGCAATCAGCCCCAGCATTTT
j_call: TRBJ1-5
v_call: TRBV6-5
clone_size: .
d_call: TRBD1

cdr3_aa: CASSERDFFSYEQYF
cdr3_nt: TGTGCCAGCAGTGAAAGGGACTTTTTCTCCTACGAGCAGTACTTC
j_call: TRBJ2-7
v_call: TRBV2
clone_size: .
d_call: .

cdr3_aa: CASSLASTNEKLFF
cdr3_nt: TGTGCCAGCAGCTTAGCCTCAACTAATGAAAAACTGTTTTTT
j_call: TRBJ1-4
v_call: TRBV11-2
clone_size: few
d_call: .

cdr3_aa: CASSLEEDTQYF
cdr3_nt: TGTGCCAGCAGCCTAGAAGAAGATACGCAGTATTTT
j_call: TRBJ2-3
v_call: TRBV7-7
clone_size: .
d_call: .

cdr3_aa: CASSLVAGWRAEQETQYF
cdr3_nt: TGCGCCAGCAGCTTGGTCGCAGGGTGGCGAGCAGAACAAGAGACCCAGTACTTC
j_call: TRBJ2-5
v_call: TRBV5-1
clone_size: many
d_call: .

cdr3_aa: CASTGYSGEQFF
cdr3_nt: TGTGCCAGCACCGGGTACAGCGGTGAGCAGTTCTTC
j_call: TRBJ2-1
v_call: TRBV6-2/TRBV6-3
clone_size: few
d_call: .

cdr3_aa: CASSELAGDTTGELFF
cdr3_nt: TGTGCCAGCAGTGAACTAGCGGGGGATACCACCGGGGAGCTGTTTTTT
j_call: TRBJ2-2
v_call: TRBV6-1
clone_size: few
d_call: TRBD2

cdr3_aa: CASSLDTGEAFF
cdr3_nt: TGTGCCAGCAGCTTAGATACCGGGGAAGCTTTCTTT
j_call: TRBJ1-1
v_call: TRBV7-9
clone_size: .
d_call: .

cdr3_aa: CASSRDRSNEKLFF
cdr3_nt: TGTGCCAGCAGCCGGGACCGGTCTAATGAAAAACTGTTTTTT
j_call: TRBJ1-4
v_call: TRBV27
clone_size: many
d_call: .

cdr3_aa: CASRSGQGLSEAFF
cdr3_nt: TGTGCCAGCAGGTCGGGACAGGGTCTGTCTGAAGCTTTCTTT
j_call: TRBJ1-1
v_call: TRBV12-3/TRBV12-4
clone_size: many
d_call: TRBD1

cdr3_aa: CASSTTGTHEQYF
cdr3_nt: TGTGCCAGCAGCACGACAGGGACCCACGAGCAGTACTTC
j_call: TRBJ2-7
v_call: TRBV13
clone_size: once
d_call: TRBD1

cdr3_aa: CASSEESTNEKLFF
cdr3_nt: TGTGCCAGCAGCGAAGAGTCAACTAATGAAAAACTGTTTTTT
j_call: TRBJ1-4
v_call: TRBV3-1
clone_size: .
d_call: .

cdr3_aa: CASSFGASSYNSPLHF
cdr3_nt: TGTGCCAGCAGTTTCGGGGCGAGCTCCTATAATTCACCCCTCCACTTT
j_call: TRBJ1-6
v_call: TRBV27
clone_size: .
d_call: .

cdr3_aa: CSARDYKTELPDTQYF
cdr3_nt: TGCAGTGCTAGAGATTACAAGACCGAGCTTCCAGATACGCAGTATTTT
j_call: TRBJ2-3
v_call: TRBV20-1
clone_size: many
d_call: .

cdr3_aa: CASSLGLASTYEQYF
cdr3_nt: TGTGCCAGCAGCTTAGGACTAGCGTCGACCTACGAGCAGTACTTC
j_call: TRBJ2-7
v_call: TRBV11-2
clone_size: many
d_call: TRBD2

cdr3_aa: CASSKNGQREPAYNEQFF
cdr3_nt: TGTGCCAGCAGCAAAAATGGTCAGCGGGAGCCAGCCTACAATGAGCAGTTCTTC
j_call: TRBJ2-1
v_call: TRBV21-1
clone_size: many
d_call: .

cdr3_aa: CATSSRDTQYF
cdr3_nt: TGTGCCACCAGCAGTAGAGATACGCAGTATTTT
j_call: TRBJ2-3
v_call: TRBV15
clone_size: many
d_call: .

cdr3_aa: CSAQALEDGYTF
cdr3_nt: TGCAGTGCCCAAGCCCTCGAGGATGGCTACACCTTC
j_call: TRBJ1-2
v_call: TRBV20-1
clone_size: .
d_call: .